This T cell receptor (beta chain) was observed in a study of control samples from healthy donors and cancer patients. Sequencing used immunoSEQ multiplex PCR; TCRdb keeps in-frame clones, though not all of them. The sample includes 70,000 or so clones, 84% of them seen just once. Looked up from germline, CDR1 is SGDLS and CDR2 is YYNGEE. The CDR3 totals 15 residues. Trimming cost V 0 bases and J 7 bases, with 11 bases left between them. Sequenced material: blood. The chain links TRBV9 to TRBJ1-6; D call uncertain. The clonotype originates from a man aged 50 to 59 in good health. The CDR3 region is CASSVGRLHNSPLHF. CDR3 in DNA: TGTGCCAGCAGCGTAGGTAGACTCCACAATTCACCCCTCCACTTT.